These 20 T cell receptor beta chains originate from one sample sequenced in a study of blood T cell repertoires in COVID-19 (dated by TCRdb to between 2020 and 2021). The method was the immunoSEQ multiplex PCR assay. TCRdb stores this immuneACCESS table with in-frame sequences only. Part of the clones is absent; in the studies checked, under half of the shortfall reflects unresolved V genes, and no reason is known for the rest. Recorded for this sample are approximately 130,000 clones; about 86% of them occurred a single time. Almost 8.5% of the sample goes to the ten largest clones. Sample: peripheral blood. These receptors originate from a woman in her fifties or sixties with active or convalescent COVID-19.

This chain connects TRBV7-9 to TRBJ1-4; no clear D gene. Germline CDR1 and CDR2: SEHNR and FQNEAQ (reference sequence). The germline V and J ends were trimmed by 5 bases and 6 bases, with 16 bases remaining between them. The CDR3 extends over 15 amino acids. The CDR3 DNA is TGTGCCAGCAGCAACAATTTCCGCGGGGATGAAAAACTGTTTTTT. It translates to CASSNNFRGDEKLFF.

V gene TRBV7-3 combines with J gene TRBJ2-3, with 8 bases matching TRBD2. Germline V gene sequence: CDR1 SGHTA, CDR2 FQGTGA. The CDR3 is made up of 16 amino acids. J was trimmed by 5 bases and V by 0 bases; bases with no gene match: 7. CDR3 sequence reads: CASSLTNSGRGDTQYF. CDR3 nucleotides: TGTGCCAGCAGCTTAACGAACAGCGGGAGAGGAGATACGCAGTATTTT.

The genes are TRBV24-1 and TRBJ1-2; 7 bases map to TRBD1. Germline V lookup: CDR1 KGHDR, CDR2 SFDVKD. V dropped 4 bases and J dropped 7; count of bases not matched to a gene: 11. The CDR3 has 15 residues. The CDR3 is CATSDPDPRTGGYTF. CDR3 nucleotide sequence: TGTGCCACCAGTGACCCCGACCCACGGACAGGTGGCTACACCTTC.

This clone was seen a few times. The chain is built from TRBV28 and TRBJ2-4; no clear D. Deletions cut 2 bases from V and 11 bases from J, with 16 bases between. This CDR3 region has 14 residues. Germline V gives CDR1 MDHEN, CDR2 SYDVKM. Written as DNA, the CDR3 is TGTGCCAGCAGTTTAGAGGCAGCCCCTTACGTTCAGTACTTC. This sequence encodes CASSLEAAPYVQYF. Complete variable domain (other parts from reference TRBV28 and TRBJ2-4): DVKVTQSSRYLVKRTGEKVFLECVQDMDHENMFWYRQDPGLGLRLIYFSYDVKMKEKGDIPEGYSVSREKKERFSLILESASTNQTSMYLCASSLEAAPYVQYFGAGTRLSVL.

The rearrangement links TRBV2 to TRBJ2-7; no clear D. Trimming shortened V by 6 bases and J by 2 bases, and 8 bases separated the two germline ends. The CDR3 runs 12 residues. Germline V gene data show CDR1 as SNHLY and CDR2 as FYNNEI. The CDR3 spells CASRDLAYEQYF. CDR3 DNA sequence: TGTGCCAGCAGAGATTTAGCCTACGAGCAGTACTTC.

The count of this clone is one. The rearrangement joins TRBV11-2 to TRBJ2-1, with TRBD1 matching 11 bases. The V gene's germline CDR1 is SGHAT and CDR2 FQNNGV. V lost 0 bases and J lost 4; bases outside the gene matches: 8. CDR3 length: 18 amino acids. DNA of the CDR3: TGTGCCAGCAGCTTAGATGGGAGGACAGGGGGCCTTTACAATGAGCAGTTCTTC. Protein sequence: CASSLDGRTGGLYNEQFF.

The genes are TRBV18 and TRBJ1-6, with D possibly matching TRBD1 (6 bases). V lost 3 bases, J lost 10 bases, and 10 bases lay in between. This CDR3 comprises 13 residues. Germline loops: CDR1 KGHSH, CDR2 LQKENI. The CDR3: CASSPTGTSPLHF. CDR3 coding DNA: TGTGCCAGCTCACCCACAGGGACCTCACCCCTCCACTTT.

The gene calls are TRBV4-3 and TRBJ1-6; D may be TRBD1 (6 bases). V was trimmed by 1 base and J by 0 bases, leaving 10 bases between them. The CDR3 is made up of 17 amino acids. Germline CDR1 and CDR2: LGHNA and YSLEER. The CDR3 coding sequence is TGCGCCAGCAGCCAAGGGACAGTGAGCTCCTATAATTCACCCCTCCACTTT. Translated: CASSQGTVSSYNSPLHF.

The chain links TRBV28 to TRBJ2-7; 7 nucleotides align to TRBD2. The germline V gene has CDR1 MDHEN and CDR2 SYDVKM. The CDR3 has 13 amino acids. With 2 bases clipped from V and 3 bases from J, the junction kept 1 base outside the gene matches. DNA of the CDR3: TGTGCCAGCAGTTTACCGGGGGGCTACGAGCAGTACTTC. Protein product: CASSLPGGYEQYF.

The V gene is TRBV2, the J gene TRBJ1-5, with D perhaps matching TRBD1 (5 bases). Germline V gene data show CDR1 as SNHLY and CDR2 as FYNNEI. The CDR3 contains 14 residues. Trimming left V 8 bases short and J 9 bases short, with 20 bases between. CDR3 DNA: TGTGCCAGCGGGCCCGGCCCCTCGCAGGGGCCCCAGCATTTT. Its translation is CASGPGPSQGPQHF.

The V call is TRBV5-1, the J call TRBJ2-3, with TRBD1 identical over 8 bases. Germline lookup yields CDR1 SGHRS and CDR2 YFSETQ. V trimming: 4 bases; J trimming: 0 bases; junction bases outside the gene matches: 4. This CDR3 contains 15 residues. This CDR3 is CASSGTGLSTDTQYF. The CDR3 nucleotides read TGCGCCAGCAGCGGGACAGGACTAAGCACAGATACGCAGTATTTT. Together with reference TRBV5-1 and TRBJ2-3, the CDR3 gives the full variable domain: KAGVTQTPRYLIKTRGQQVTLSCSPISGHRSVSWYQQTPGQGLQFLFEYFSETQRNKGNFPGRFSGRQFSNSRSEMNVSTLELGDSALYLCASSGTGLSTDTQYFGPGTRLTVL.

V is TRBV5-1 and J is TRBJ2-7; 7 bases are a match to TRBD2. The junction had 13 bases not matched to a gene; V was cut back by 4 bases and J by 3 bases. Germline CDR1 is SGHRS and CDR2 is YFSETQ. The CDR3 totals 16 residues. The CDR3 reads CASSVGLVSVFYEQYF. The CDR3 bases are TGCGCCAGCAGCGTAGGACTAGTATCGGTGTTCTACGAGCAGTACTTC.

This clone has just one count. J is TRBJ1-2 and V is TRBV3-1 (or the pseudogene TRBV3-2), with D tentatively TRBD1 (6 bases). From germline, CDR1 is LGHDT and CDR2 YNNKEL (reference sequence). The CDR3 totals 11 residues. The germline V and J ends were trimmed by 6 bases and 8 bases, with 10 bases remaining between them. The CDR3: CASSTTGGYTF. The CDR3, as DNA: TGTGCCAGCAGTACCACAGGGGGCTACACCTTC.

The CDR3 nucleotides read TGTGCCAGCAGGTTTCCATCCAGGCAGCGGCCGGGGGGGGGCCGGGAGAACAATGAGCAGTTCTTC. Translation: CASRFPSRQRPGGGRENNEQFF. This sequence joins TRBV28 and TRBJ2-1; 8 bases are a match to TRBD2. Germline trimming cut 6 bases from V and 5 bases from J; bases unmatched to any gene: 30. CDR3 size: 22 residues. Germline V lookup: CDR1 MDHEN, CDR2 SYDVKM.

CDR3 sequence: CASRWTGANYGYTF. CDR3 nucleotide sequence: TGTGCCAGCAGGTGGACAGGGGCTAACTATGGCTACACCTTC. This chain connects TRBV27 to TRBJ1-2; TRBD1 aligns across 9 bases. The CDR3 has 14 residues. Trimming cost V 6 bases and J 0 bases; bases outside gene matches: 2. Germline CDR1 is MNHEY and CDR2 is SMNVEV (reference sequence).

V usage is TRBV19 and J usage is TRBJ2-1; weak D call: TRBD2 (7 bases). The V and J ends lost 9 bases and 4 bases respectively, with 16 bases between them. CDR1 and CDR2 (germline): LNHDA, SQIVND (reference sequence). The CDR3 extends over 14 amino acids. Here the CDR3 reads CASRREGGYNEQFF. DNA of the CDR3: TGTGCCAGCCGTAGGGAGGGGGGGTACAATGAGCAGTTCTTC.

The rearrangement uses TRBV7-8 and TRBJ1-2, with 8 bases identical to TRBD1. V lost 5 bases, J lost 4 bases, and 3 bases stayed unmatched. This CDR3 comprises 13 residues. Looked up from germline, CDR1 is SGHVS and CDR2 is FQNEAQ. The CDR3 region is CASSPGQGYGYTF. The CDR3, as DNA: TGTGCCAGCAGCCCCGGACAGGGCTATGGCTACACCTTC. The full variable domain, with the rest looked up from reference TRBV7-8 and TRBJ1-2, is GAGVSQSPRYKVAKRGQDVALRCDPISGHVSLFWYQQALGQGPEFLTYFQNEAQLDKSGLPSDRFFAERPEGSVSTLKIQRTQQEDSAVYLCASSPGQGYGYTFGSGTRLTVV.

V gene TRBV12-5 combines with J gene TRBJ1-5, with D possibly TRBD1 on 6 matching bases. Germline V gene data show CDR1 as LGHNT and CDR2 as FRNRAP. The CDR3 covers 19 residues. V lost 2 bases and J 2 bases, leaving 22 bases between the germline ends. The CDR3 coding sequence is TGTGCTAGTGGTTTGCCCAAAGAGGGTCAGGGGTCTGGCAATCAGCCCCAGCATTTT. This sequence encodes CASGLPKEGQGSGNQPQHF.

V gene TRBV20-1 combines with J gene TRBJ1-5; D possibly corresponds to TRBD1 (5 bases). Germline V gives CDR1 DFQATT, CDR2 SNEGSKA (reference sequence). The CDR3 sequence is 14 residues long. Trimming left V 3 bases short and J 1 base short, with 10 bases between. CDR3 coding DNA: TGCAGTGCTAGTCAACAGGAGAGCAATCAGCCCCAGCATTTT. Translated: CSASQQESNQPQHF.

The rearrangement links TRBV27 to TRBJ2-5; 12 bases are a match to TRBD2. The CDR3 runs to 16 residues. CDR1 MNHEY and CDR2 SMNVEV come from the germline V gene (reference sequence). J was trimmed by 5 bases and V by 3 bases; bases with no gene match: 7. The CDR3 loop is CASSFRLAGGAETQYF. In DNA, the CDR3 is TGTGCCAGCAGTTTCAGGCTAGCGGGGGGGGCGGAGACCCAGTACTTC.